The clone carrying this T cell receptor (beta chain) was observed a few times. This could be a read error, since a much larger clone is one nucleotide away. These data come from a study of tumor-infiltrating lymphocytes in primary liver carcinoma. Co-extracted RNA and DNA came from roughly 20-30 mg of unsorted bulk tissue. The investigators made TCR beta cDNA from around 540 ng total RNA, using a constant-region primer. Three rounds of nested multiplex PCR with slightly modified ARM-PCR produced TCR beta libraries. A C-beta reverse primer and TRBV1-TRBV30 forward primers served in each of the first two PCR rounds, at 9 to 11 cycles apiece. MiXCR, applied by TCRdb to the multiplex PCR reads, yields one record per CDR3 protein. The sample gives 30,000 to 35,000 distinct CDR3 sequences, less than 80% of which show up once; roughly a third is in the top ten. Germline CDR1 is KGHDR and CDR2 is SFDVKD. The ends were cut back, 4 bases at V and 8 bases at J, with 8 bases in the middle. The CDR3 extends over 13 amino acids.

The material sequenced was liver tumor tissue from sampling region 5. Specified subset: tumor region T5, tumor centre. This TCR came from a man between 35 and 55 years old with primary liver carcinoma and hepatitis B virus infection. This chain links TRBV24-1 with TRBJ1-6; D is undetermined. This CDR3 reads CATSEASYSPLHF. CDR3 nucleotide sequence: TGTGCCACCAGTGAGGCTTCCTATTCACCCCTCCACTTT.